The rows below give T cell receptor beta chains drawn from one sample of a study of T cell changes during pregnancy in multiple sclerosis. TCRdb's table, derived via immunoSEQ multiplex PCR, lists solely in-frame clones and lacks some. The table lists 90,000 to 100,000 clones, about 92% of them singletons. Sequencing used peripheral blood, obtained in the first trimester of pregnancy. The receptors were gathered from a female donor with multiple sclerosis, enrolled in a pregnancy study. CDR3s include the opening cysteine and the closing phenylalanine or tryptophan. Fields, in order: clone size, CDR3 length, D gene, J gene, V gene, CDR3 DNA, CDR3 protein. D genes are given only for firm matches. Clone size is not always given. Where it is, it says once, few, many or a class for expanded clones.

once 13 TRBD2 TRBJ2-1 TRBV7-2 TGTGCCAGCAGACCCGGGACTACAAATGAGCAGTTCTTC CASRPGTTNEQFF
. 15 . TRBJ2-6 TRBV7-9 TGTGCCAGCAGCTTCACAGAGTCTGGGGCCAACGTCCTGACTTTC CASSFTESGANVLTF
. 14 . TRBJ2-2 TRBV7-2 TGTGCCAGCAGCCTTTTATTGGCCATGGGGGAGCTGTTTTTT CASSLLLAMGELFF
. 13 . TRBJ2-1 TRBV27 TGTGCCAGCAGTTCTACTACTTCCAATGAGCAGTTCTTC CASSSTTSNEQFF
. 16 TRBD1 TRBJ2-7 TRBV19 TGTGCCAGTAGGCCGATCGGTACAGGGGGTTCCTACGAGCAGTACTTC CASRPIGTGGSYEQYF
. 15 . TRBJ2-2 TRBV6-4 TGTGCCAGCACGGTCACCGGGGATGACACCGGGGAGCTGTTTTTT CASTVTGDDTGELFF
. 16 . TRBJ2-1 TRBV7-3 TGTGCCAGCAGCTTAATGGCGGGGACCTCCTACAATGAGCAGTTCTTC CASSLMAGTSYNEQFF
few 11 . TRBJ1-1 TRBV7-2 TGTGCCAGCAGCTTAGCGACAGAGCCTTTCTTT CASSLATEPFF
. 14 TRBD2 TRBJ2-7 TRBV28 TGTGCCAGCAGTTTACCTAGCGGGAGTTACGAGCAGTACTTC CASSLPSGSYEQYF
. 14 . TRBJ2-3 TRBV2 TGTGCCAGCAGAGACCGACAGGGCACAGATACGCAGTATTTT CASRDRQGTDTQYF
. 15 . TRBJ1-1 TRBV18 TGTGCCAGCTCACCACCGGGGACTGGGCGAACTGAAGCTTTCTTT CASSPPGTGRTEAFF
. 11 . TRBJ2-7 TRBV7-2 TGTGCCAGCAGCTTGACTGTCGAGCAGTACTTC CASSLTVEQYF
few 15 TRBD1 TRBJ1-5 TRBV18 TGTGCCAGCTCAGAGGGACAGGGAGGCAATCAGCCCCAGCATTTT CASSEGQGGNQPQHF
. 13 . TRBJ1-1 TRBV19 TGTGCCAGTAGTATAGCCAGTTTCGCTGAAGCTTTCTTT CASSIASFAEAFF
. 11 . TRBJ1-2 TRBV20-1 TGCAGTGCTCAACGCGGGGTTGGCTACACCTTC CSAQRGVGYTF
. 14 . TRBJ1-2 TRBV11-2 TGTGCCAGCAGCTTATGGGCTAGAGTGACAGGAGCCTCCTTC CASSLWARVTGASF
. 15 . TRBJ2-3 TRBV5-1 TGCGCCAGCAGCTTGGTGGGGCAGGTCACAGATACGCAGTATTTT CASSLVGQVTDTQYF
. 18 TRBD2 TRBJ2-1 TRBV7-6 TGTGCCAGCAGCTTACGGCGAAGAACTAGCGGGAGGGGCAATGAGCAGTTCTTC CASSLRRRTSGRGNEQFF
. 19 TRBD1 TRBJ1-1 TRBV5-6 TGTGCCAGCAGCACCCCCGGACAGGGGGCGTGGGGGGTGAACACTGAAGCTTTCTTT CASSTPGQGAWGVNTEAFF
once 15 TRBD1 TRBJ2-1 TRBV12-5 TGTGCTAGTGGTTTGGGGACAGGCTCCTACAATGAGCAGTTCTTC CASGLGTGSYNEQFF
once 15 TRBD1 TRBJ1-2 TRBV2 TGTGCCAGCAGTCAAGACAGGGGAGATGACTATGGCTACACCTTC CASSQDRGDDYGYTF
. 13 . TRBJ2-1 TRBV7-6 TGTGCCAGCGGAGCCACCCCGCGCAATGAGCAGTTCTTC CASGATPRNEQFF
. 15 TRBD1 TRBJ2-5 TRBV5-1 TGCGCCAGCAGCTTGGAGACAGGGACACAAGAGACCCAGTACTTC CASSLETGTQETQYF
. 16 . TRBJ1-1 TRBV5-5 TGTGCCAGCAGGTTTCGGGAGCCGGCTATGAACACTGAAGCTTTCTTT CASRFREPAMNTEAFF
. 12 TRBD1 TRBJ2-7 TRBV30 TGTGCCTGGAGGGACAGGGTATACGAGCAGTACTTC CAWRDRVYEQYF
. 16 TRBD2 TRBJ2-1 TRBV5-4 TGTGCCAGCAGCTTGGGGGGCGGGAGGTCACTAAATGAGCAGTTCTTC CASSLGGGRSLNEQFF
. 15 TRBD1 TRBJ1-1 TRBV28 TGTGCCAGCAGTTTCGCCTCCAGGACAGGGGCTGAAGCTTTCTTT CASSFASRTGAEAFF
. 11 TRBD1 TRBJ2-4 TRBV10-3 TGTGCCATCAGTGGAGGGACAGTCTTTCTCTTC CAISGGTVFLF
once 14 . TRBJ1-1 TRBV6-5 TGTGCCAGCAGTTACGAAAGCGGACCAACTGAAGCTTTCTTT CASSYESGPTEAFF
. 15 TRBD2 TRBJ2-1 TRBV10-1 TGCGCCAGCAGTGAATACGGGAGGCCCTACAATGAGCAGTTCTTC CASSEYGRPYNEQFF
. 13 . TRBJ1-2 TRBV6-5 TGTGCCAGCAGTCCCGGAGGGTACTATGGCTACACCTTC CASSPGGYYGYTF
. 17 TRBD2 TRBJ2-2 TRBV9 TGTGCCAGCACTGAGGGTAGCGGGAGGCTGGGCACCGGGGAGCTGTTTTTT CASTEGSGRLGTGELFF
. 14 . TRBJ2-7 TRBV14 TGTGCCAGCAGCCTAGGGGACAATTCCGGCGAGCAGTACTTC CASSLGDNSGEQYF
. 14 . TRBJ1-1 TRBV30 TGTGCCTGGAGTCCGTGGACAAAGAACACTGAAGCTTTCTTT CAWSPWTKNTEAFF
. 15 TRBD2 TRBJ2-1 TRBV9 TGTGCCAGCAGCGTTACTAGCGGAGCCTACAATGAGCAGTTCTTC CASSVTSGAYNEQFF
. 17 . TRBJ2-2 TRBV21-1 TGTGCCAGCAGAAATAAAAGCGGGCCCGCGAACACCGGGGAGCTGTTTTTT CASRNKSGPANTGELFF
once 14 . TRBJ2-5 TRBV12-5 TGTGCTAGTGGCCCCCCGGACATCGGGGAGACCCAGTACTTC CASGPPDIGETQYF
. 12 . TRBJ1-2 TRBV5-4 TGTGCCAGCAGCTTGGACAGCTATGGCTACACCTTC CASSLDSYGYTF
. 13 . TRBJ1-1 TRBV30 TGTGCCTGGAGCAGGGCCCTAGACACTGAAGCTTTCTTT CAWSRALDTEAFF
. 13 . TRBJ2-5 TRBV30 TGTGCCTGGGCCCGACAGGAGCTCGAGACCCAGTACTTC CAWARQELETQYF
. 16 . TRBJ2-3 TRBV29-1 TGCAGCGTTGAAGGCTTAGAGGAGTGGGGCACAGATACGCAGTATTTT CSVEGLEEWGTDTQYF
. 14 . TRBJ1-1 TRBV18 TGTGCCAGCTCACAAAATAGGGGGGGAACTGAAGCTTTCTTT CASSQNRGGTEAFF
. 15 TRBD2 TRBJ2-1 TRBV27 TGTGCCAGCAGTTTCGGGGCTAGCGGAAACCGCCGGAGGTTCTTC CASSFGASGNRRRFF
. 15 TRBD2 TRBJ2-1 TRBV7-9 TGTGCCAGCAGCTTAGCGGGAGGGAAGGGGAATGAGCAGTTCTTC CASSLAGGKGNEQFF
few 13 . TRBJ1-5 TRBV19 TGTGCCAGTACGGTGGGCAGCAATCAGCCCCAGCATTTT CASTVGSNQPQHF
. 14 . TRBJ2-4 TRBV7-9 TGTGCCAGCAGCTCCCCGGTGGCCAAAAACATTCAGTACTTC CASSSPVAKNIQYF